The next 8 T cell receptor beta chains were all read from a single sample in a study of T cells in Graves' hyperthyroidism and ophthalmopathy (dated by TCRdb to about 2019). Library preparation was by multiplex PCR. Sequencing used an Illumina HiSeq 2000. The TCR beta CDR3 regions were amplified from the RNA transcripts. For the first round of RT-PCR on the TCR CDR3, the HTBI primer set was used together with the Qiagen OneStep RT-PCR kit. In-frame beta chains were kept once TCRdb had trimmed the public reads at Q25 with fastp and called clones with MiXCR. Entries that share a CDR3 protein sequence are merged under the most common genes and DNA. Here the sample has under 750,000 distinct CDR3 sequences; 18% occur a single time. The top ten clones comprise over 15% of the sample. The sequenced material came from blood. All receptors come from a woman aged 45-59 years with Graves' hyperthyroidism that later progressed to Graves' ophthalmopathy.

This clonotype has only a few counts. V usage is TRBV20-1 and J usage is TRBJ2-1, with 11 bases aligning to TRBD2. Trimming removed 5 bases from V and 3 bases from J; junction bases left unmatched: 12. This CDR3 spans 17 amino acids. Germline V CDR1 and CDR2: DFQATT, SNEGSKA (reference sequence). The CDR3 region has the DNA TGCAGTGCTTCAATCATTCTAGCGGGGGGAAACTACAATGAGCAGTTCTTC. This sequence encodes CSASIILAGGNYNEQFF.

This sequence joins TRBV9 and TRBJ2-5, with TRBD1 identical over 7 bases. V gave up 3 bases and J gave up 5 bases; unmatched junction bases: 7. This CDR3 has 14 residues. Germline V lookup: CDR1 SGDLS, CDR2 YYNGEE. The CDR3 protein is CASSATGSGETQYF. CDR3 in DNA: TGTGCCAGCAGCGCGACAGGGTCGGGGGAGACCCAGTACTTC. The whole variable domain, filled in from reference TRBV9 and TRBJ2-5, reads DSGVTQTPKHLITATGQRVTLRCSPRSGDLSVYWYQQSLDQGLQFLIQYYNGEERAKGNILERFSAQQFPDLHSELNLSSLELGDSALYFCASSATGSGETQYFGPGTRLLVL.

This clonotype was seen a few times. The chain employs TRBV18 and TRBJ1-5, with no clear D. Germline V gene sequence: CDR1 KGHSH, CDR2 LQKENI. The CDR3 contains 14 residues. V was cut by 6 bases and J by 2 bases, with 11 bases left in between. CDR3 bases: TGTGCCAGCTCTATCGATAATGGCAATCAGCCCCAGCATTTT. Protein product: CASSIDNGNQPQHF.

This clonotype was counted at least ten times. The J gene is TRBJ2-7, the V gene TRBV20-1; 9 bases are a match to TRBD1. With 0 bases clipped from V and 4 bases from J, the junction kept 13 bases outside the gene matches. This CDR3 has 17 residues. Germline V gene lookup returns CDR1 DFQATT and CDR2 SNEGSKA (reference sequence). CDR3 residues: CSARDYVQGQGLYEQYF. For the CDR3, the DNA is TGCAGTGCTAGAGATTACGTACAGGGACAGGGTTTGTACGAGCAGTACTTC.

The rearrangement links TRBV10-3 to TRBJ1-6; no reliable D call. Germline CDR1 ENHRY, CDR2 SYGVKD. This CDR3 region has 13 residues. Trimming stripped 7 bases from V and 10 bases from J, with 14 bases between. In DNA form, the CDR3 reads TGTGCCATCACACCCCGGGAGGAATCACCCCTCCACTTT. Translated, it gives CAITPREESPLHF.

This clonotype was picked up many times. The genes are TRBV28 and TRBJ2-1; the D gene is possibly TRBD2 (5 bases). The ends were cut back, 8 bases at V and 9 bases at J, with 14 bases in the middle. Per germline, CDR1 MDHEN and CDR2 SYDVKM. The CDR3 totals 12 residues. CDR3 loop: CASRKLVGEQFF. The CDR3 coding sequence is TGTGCCAGCCGCAAACTAGTCGGTGAGCAGTTCTTC.

This rearrangement joins TRBV12-3 or TRBV12-4 to TRBJ1-2; a weak D match, TRBD1 (5 bases). With 6 bases removed from V and 3 bases from J, the gap between germline ends came to 11 bases. The CDR3 totals 13 residues. As DNA, the CDR3 is TGTGCCAGCAGGCCCTCGGGACACTATGGCTACACCTTC. Protein product: CASRPSGHYGYTF.

This clonotype has a count of ten or more. The rearrangement links TRBV7-9 to TRBJ1-1; D is unresolved. The CDR3 is 14 amino acids. Germline CDR1 is SEHNR and CDR2 is FQNEAQ (reference sequence). Trimming pared 2 bases from V and 1 base from J, leaving 8 bases between. The CDR3, as DNA: TGTGCCAGCAGCTTAAACAGCCCGAACACTGAAGCTTTCTTT. Translated, it gives CASSLNSPNTEAFF.